These 30 T cell receptor beta chains were all obtained from the same sample, sequenced in a study of T cell repertoires in cytomegalovirus infection. What these receptors recognize is not known. A single record per CDR3 protein comes from TCRdb applying MiXCR to the reads. The data contain some 940,000 distinct CDR3 sequences, 25% to 40% of them singletons. This material consisted of cultured CD8+ T cells from PBMCs, taken from culture after CMV antigen stimulation. The source of these receptors is a human donor in good health (CMV status not recorded). Some clones in this sample may be carry-over from other donors' samples.

The rearrangement links TRBV2 to TRBJ2-3, with 12 bases lining up with TRBD2. The CDR3 has 18 residues. Losses at the gene ends were 7 bases for V and 5 bases for J; bases not matched to a gene: 16. CDR1 is SNHLY and CDR2 is FYNNEI in the germline V gene. The CDR3: CASTRLAGAPTNLDTQYF. DNA of the CDR3: TGTGCCAGCACCCGACTAGCGGGGGCCCCTACTAACTTAGATACGCAGTATTTT.

V and J are TRBV27 and TRBJ2-7; D might be TRBD2 (5 bases). In germline, CDR1 is MNHEY, CDR2 SMNVEV (reference sequence). Between the trimmed V and J ends, which lost 8 bases and 5 bases, there was a span of 16 bases. This CDR3 spans 13 amino acids. CDR3 DNA sequence: TGTGCCAGCTGCCAACTAGGGTCGGACGAGCAGTACTTC. It encodes CASCQLGSDEQYF.

In this sample, this clonotype turned up a few times. V usage is TRBV28 and J usage is TRBJ2-5, with 7 bases identical to TRBD2. J lost 4 bases, V lost 1 base, and 3 bases had no gene match. This CDR3 has 14 amino acids. Looked up from germline, CDR1 is MDHEN and CDR2 is SYDVKM. This chain's CDR3 is CASSLYPGGETQYF. CDR3 nucleotides: TGTGCCAGCAGTTTATATCCGGGAGGAGAGACCCAGTACTTC.

In this sample, this clonotype turned up a few times. This sequence joins TRBV6-2 or TRBV6-3 and TRBJ2-3, with D uncertain. Between the trimmed V and J ends, which lost 5 bases and 1 base, there was a span of 13 bases. Per germline, CDR1 MNHEY and CDR2 SVGEGT. The CDR3 sequence is 15 residues long. The CDR3 is CASSTLGFRTDTQYF. The CDR3 DNA is TGTGCCAGCAGTACCCTGGGATTCCGCACAGATACGCAGTATTTT.

This rearrangement joins TRBV4-1 to TRBJ1-2; D possibly corresponds to TRBD1 (6 bases). The CDR3 runs 14 residues. CDR1 MGHRA and CDR2 YSYEKL come from the germline V gene. Deletions cut 4 bases from V and 6 bases from J, with 15 bases between. The CDR3 spells CASSLHRDINGYTF. The CDR3 bases are TGCGCCAGCAGCCTCCACCGGGACATCAATGGCTACACCTTC.

As to this clonotype: The final CDR3 position lacks the conserved phenylalanine or tryptophan, pointing to a likely read error. The genes are TRBV27 and TRBJ2-3, with D possibly being TRBD2 (5 bases). This CDR3 comprises 14 residues. Germline V gene data show CDR1 as MNHEY and CDR2 as SMNVEV (reference sequence). V was trimmed by 6 bases and J by 2 bases, leaving 12 bases between them. The CDR3 region is CASSYGEFTDTQYS. The DNA of the CDR3 is TGTGCCAGCAGCTACGGGGAATTCACAGATACGCAGTATTCT.

The chain uses TRBV13 and TRBJ1-6; no reliable D call. Trimming cost V 3 bases and J 10 bases, with 13 bases left between them. The germline V gene has CDR1 PRHDT and CDR2 FYEKMQ (reference sequence). The CDR3 spans 14 residues. CDR3 region: CASSFGKNGSPLHF. DNA for the CDR3: TGTGCCAGCAGCTTCGGGAAGAACGGATCACCCCTCCACTTT. Supplemented by reference TRBV13 and TRBJ1-6, the full variable domain reads AAGVIQSPRHLIKEKRETATLKCYPIPRHDTVYWYQQGPGQDPQFLISFYEKMQSDKGSIPDRFSAQQFSDYHSELNMSSLELGDSALYFCASSFGKNGSPLHFGNGTRLTVT.

The sample holds one count of this clonotype. J is TRBJ2-3 and V is TRBV20-1; 9 bases are a match to TRBD1. V lost 3 bases and J lost 1; bases outside the gene matches: 5. From germline, CDR1 is DFQATT and CDR2 SNEGSKA (reference sequence). CDR3 size: 15 residues. CDR3 amino acids: CSARDYRGRTDTQYF. CDR3 in DNA: TGCAGTGCTAGGGACTACAGGGGGCGCACAGATACGCAGTATTTT.

By sample share, this clonotype is medium-sized. V and J are TRBV7-9 and TRBJ2-5; unclear D gene. The CDR3 is 14 residues long. CDR1 and CDR2 (germline): SEHNR, FQNEAQ (reference sequence). Trimming took off 5 bases at V and 0 bases at J, with 10 bases between the two ends. The CDR3 sequence: CASSPWRDQETQYF. In nucleotides, the CDR3 is TGTGCCAGCAGCCCCTGGCGAGACCAAGAGACCCAGTACTTC.

This clonotype turned up a few times. The chain carries TRBV7-9 and TRBJ2-5, with a tentative D call TRBD1 (6 bases). The CDR3 runs 13 residues. Germline-derived CDR1 and CDR2 are SEHNR and FQNEAQ (reference sequence). The V and J ends lost 5 bases and 4 bases respectively, with 11 bases between them. CDR3 sequence (DNA): TGTGCCAGCAGCGCACAGGGTGCAGAGACCCAGTACTTC. This sequence encodes CASSAQGAETQYF.

This clonotype occurred many times. The chain couples TRBV7-6 to TRBJ2-1; a possible D gene is TRBD1 (6 bases). The germline V and J ends were trimmed by 3 bases and 5 bases, with 17 bases remaining between them. Germline CDR1 SGHVS, CDR2 FNYEAQ. The CDR3 sequence is 16 residues long. In nucleotides, the CDR3 is TGTGCCAGCAGCTTTAGAGGACAGATCCCAAACAATGAGCAGTTCTTC. Amino acids: CASSFRGQIPNNEQFF.

CDR3 in amino acids: CASSLDWTENYGYTF. The CDR3 bases are TGTGCCAGCAGTTTAGATTGGACAGAGAACTATGGCTACACCTTC. The chain combines TRBV12-3 or TRBV12-4 with TRBJ1-2; possible D gene TRBD1, 6 bases. Between the trimmed V and J ends, which lost 1 base and 2 bases, there was a span of 11 bases. CDR3 size: 15 residues.

This clonotype was picked up a small number of times. The V call is TRBV19, the J call TRBJ2-1; no clear D. V was clipped by 3 bases and J by 15 bases, with 12 bases between them. The CDR3 covers 11 residues. In germline, CDR1 is LNHDA, CDR2 SQIVND (reference sequence). CDR3 residues: CASSIQDDRFF. CDR3 sequence (DNA): TGTGCCAGTAGTATCCAGGACGACCGGTTCTTC.

The chain combines TRBV11-3 with TRBJ2-1, with no clear D. This CDR3 is built from 15 residues. The germline V gene encodes CDR1 SGHNT and CDR2 YENEEA. Trimming cost V 4 bases and J 4 bases, with 14 bases left between them. This CDR3 is CASSSPLESYNEQFF. The DNA for the CDR3 is TGTGCCAGCAGCTCACCCCTCGAAAGTTACAATGAGCAGTTCTTC.

The chain links TRBV6-1 to TRBJ2-5; TRBD2 matches at 9 bases. The J segment lost 1 base and the V segment lost 6 bases, leaving 6 bases of the junction unmatched. The CDR3 is 15 amino acids. The germline CDR1 and CDR2 sequences are MNHNS and SASEGT. The CDR3 DNA reads as TGTGCCAGCAGACGAGGCGGGGGGGCCCAAGAGACCCAGTACTTC. It is translated as CASRRGGGAQETQYF.

The chain carries TRBV27 and TRBJ2-7; the D gene is possibly TRBD1 (6 bases). Germline V lookup: CDR1 MNHEY, CDR2 SMNVEV (reference sequence). The V and J ends lost 5 bases and 4 bases respectively, with 18 bases between them. The CDR3 extends over 15 amino acids. This chain's CDR3 is CASSPLGQGSYEQYV. The CDR3 DNA reads as TGTGCCAGCAGTCCCCTCGGCCAGGGGTCATACGAGCAGTACGTC.

This clonotype was detected ten times or more. The CDR3 DNA reads TGTGCCGCCCGACAGTCCGGAACCCAGTACTTC. Translated, it gives CAARQSGTQYF. The rearrangement joins TRBV7-2 to TRBJ2-5; D may be TRBD1 (5 bases). V was clipped by 11 bases and J by 8 bases, with 15 bases between them. The germline V gene encodes CDR1 SGHTA and CDR2 FQGNSA. The length of the CDR3 is 11 residues.

The chain recombines TRBV2 with TRBJ2-1; D uncertain. V gave up 9 bases and J gave up 7 bases, with 19 bases separating them. The CDR3 is made up of 14 amino acids. Germline V gene sequence: CDR1 SNHLY, CDR2 FYNNEI. The chain's CDR3 is CASFPGLGGNEQFF. The DNA for the CDR3 is TGTGCCAGTTTCCCGGGCCTTGGTGGTAATGAGCAGTTCTTC.

The CDR3 loop is CASSGRTSGGVSETQYF. The CDR3 DNA reads TGTGCCAGCAGCGGTAGGACTAGCGGGGGGGTTTCGGAGACCCAGTACTTC. The rearrangement links TRBV11-2 to TRBJ2-5, with 15 bases matching TRBD2. The CDR3 length is 17 residues. Germline V CDR1 and CDR2: SGHAT, FQNNGV. V was clipped by 5 bases and J by 5 bases; unmatched bases: 9.

This clonotype showed up just a few times. This chain joins TRBV10-3 and TRBJ2-5; 10 bases match TRBD1. The CDR3 has 15 amino acids. Losses at the gene ends were 11 bases for V and 0 bases for J; bases not matched to a gene: 9. CDR1 and CDR2 from the germline V gene are ENHRY and SYGVKD. CDR3 sequence: CAAMTGGEYQETQYF. CDR3 nucleotide sequence: TGTGCCGCCATGACAGGGGGCGAGTACCAAGAGACCCAGTACTTC.

V is TRBV7-2 and J is TRBJ2-3, with D perhaps matching TRBD1 (5 bases). The CDR3 has 16 residues. V lost 5 bases to trimming and J lost 2 bases, with 17 bases between them. Germline V gene data show CDR1 as SGHTA and CDR2 as FQGNSA. The CDR3 sequence is CASSPRGLRYTDTQYF. CDR3 nucleotides: TGTGCCAGCAGCCCAAGGGGTTTACGTTACACAGATACGCAGTATTTT.

This clonotype was detected only a few times. J is TRBJ2-5 and V is TRBV24-1, with unresolved D. The ends were cut back, 2 bases at V and 3 bases at J, with 12 bases in the middle. The CDR3 length is 15 residues. The germline V gene encodes CDR1 KGHDR and CDR2 SFDVKD. This chain's CDR3 is CATSDSRDWEETQYF. CDR3 in DNA: TGTGCCACCAGTGATTCAAGAGACTGGGAAGAGACCCAGTACTTC.

This clonotype was observed at least ten times. The genes are TRBV7-3 and TRBJ2-7, with TRBD1 matching over 7 bases. Germline assignment: CDR1 SGHTA and CDR2 FQGTGA. Losses at the gene ends were 5 bases for V and 5 bases for J; bases not matched to a gene: 6. The CDR3 consists of 13 residues. The CDR3 reads CASSPLDRHEQYV. The CDR3 DNA reads TGTGCCAGCAGCCCCTTGGACAGGCACGAGCAGTACGTC.

V and J are TRBV4-1 and TRBJ2-3, with D possibly TRBD2 on 6 matching bases. The germline gives CDR1 MGHRA, CDR2 YSYEKL. Trimming pared 1 base from V and 2 bases from J, leaving 13 bases between. The CDR3 length is 16 residues. The CDR3 nucleotides are TGCGCCAGCAGCCAAGTAGGAGGGGACCTCACAGATACGCAGTATTTT. Its protein product is CASSQVGGDLTDTQYF.

The chain uses TRBV4-1 and TRBJ1-1, with D unresolved. CDR1 and CDR2 (germline): MGHRA, YSYEKL. Trimming removed 0 bases at V and 2 bases at J, with 10 bases between. CDR3 size: 15 residues. CDR3 protein: CASSQDGQFNTEAFF. CDR3 coding DNA: TGCGCCAGCAGCCAAGATGGCCAGTTTAACACTGAAGCTTTCTTT.

This clonotype was seen more than once but under ten times. The CDR3, as DNA: TGTGCCAGCAGACACCAGGGAGGGTACACTGAAGCTTTCTTT. Translating gives CASRHQGGYTEAFF. The chain joins TRBV28 to TRBJ1-1, with D possibly TRBD1 on 5 matching bases. CDR1 is MDHEN and CDR2 is SYDVKM in the germline V gene. Between the trimmed V and J ends, which lost 6 bases and 3 bases, there was a span of 14 bases. The CDR3 runs 14 residues.

On this clonotype: Germline and junction disagree at one end, which may indicate a read error. The chain combines TRBV27 with TRBJ2-1, with a possible D match to TRBD2 (6 bases). Germline V lookup: CDR1 MNHEY, CDR2 SMNVEV (reference sequence). The CDR3 extends over 16 amino acids. The CDR3 DNA reads as TGTGCCAGCAGTTTATTGGACCAGACGGGAGTCAATGTGCAGTTCTTC. Translated, it gives CASSLLDQTGVNVQFF.

This clonotype was picked up many times. The chain joins TRBV6-1 to TRBJ2-2; D might be TRBD1 (5 bases). V dropped 3 bases and J dropped 5 bases, with 16 bases sitting between them. Germline CDR1 and CDR2: MNHNS and SASEGT. The CDR3 runs 16 residues. CDR3 DNA: TGTGCCAGCAGTGATGGCAGGGTGACGAGGACCGGGGAGCTGTTTTTT. Residues: CASSDGRVTRTGELFF.

This clonotype has at least ten counts. The chain couples TRBV7-8 to TRBJ1-4; D ambiguous. V dropped 5 bases and J dropped 12 bases, with 13 bases sitting between them. Germline V gene data show CDR1 as SGHVS and CDR2 as FQNEAQ. This CDR3 region has 12 residues. This CDR3 is CASSPAGRQLFF. The CDR3 region has the DNA TGTGCCAGCAGCCCAGCAGGTCGGCAACTGTTTTTT. The full variable domain, in which reference TRBV7-8 and TRBJ1-4 provide the parts outside the CDR3, is GAGVSQSPRYKVAKRGQDVALRCDPISGHVSLFWYQQALGQGPEFLTYFQNEAQLDKSGLPSDRFFAERPEGSVSTLKIQRTQQEDSAVYLCASSPAGRQLFFGSGTQLSVL.

A few counts support this clonotype. V is TRBV20-1 and J is TRBJ1-1, with unresolved D. V lost 0 bases and J lost 6, with 8 bases in between. Germline V CDR1 and CDR2: DFQATT, SNEGSKA (reference sequence). The CDR3 totals 12 residues. The CDR3 region is CSARDGRAEAFF. The DNA for the CDR3 is TGCAGTGCTAGAGACGGCCGCGCTGAAGCTTTCTTT.